These 32 T cell receptor beta chains originate from one sample sequenced in a study of cytomegalovirus exposure and HLA in healthy donors. PCR involved 60 Vbeta and 13 Jbeta primers. Using immunoSEQ multiplex PCR, the repertoire was profiled, and TCRdb retains in-frame clones only, with some absent. The table records about 55,000 clones, 65% to 85% of them present only once. What was sequenced was PBMCs. These receptors were collected from a female donor in good health and CMV-seronegative.

The chain recombines TRBV5-1 with TRBJ2-2; weak D call: TRBD1 (5 bases). Germline V CDR1 and CDR2: SGHRS, YFSETQ. This CDR3 has 18 residues. V lost 3 bases and J lost 0, with 18 bases in between. The CDR3 region is CASSYDSPVRTNTGELFF. CDR3 DNA sequence: TGCGCCAGCAGCTACGACAGCCCCGTGCGAACGAACACCGGGGAGCTGTTTTTT.

The genes are TRBV28 and TRBJ1-5; a weak D match, TRBD1 (5 bases). Trimming left V 8 bases short and J 0 bases short, with 14 bases between. This CDR3 region has 15 residues. Germline lookup yields CDR1 MDHEN and CDR2 SYDVKM. The CDR3 is CASRGGFYSNQPQHF. The CDR3 DNA sequence: TGTGCCAGCCGCGGGGGGTTCTATAGCAATCAGCCCCAGCATTTT. Variable domain in full (rest from reference TRBV28 and TRBJ1-5): DVKVTQSSRYLVKRTGEKVFLECVQDMDHENMFWYRQDPGLGLRLIYFSYDVKMKEKGDIPEGYSVSREKKERFSLILESASTNQTSMYLCASRGGFYSNQPQHFGDGTRLSIL.

This chain links TRBV18 with TRBJ1-4, with TRBD1 as a possible D gene (6 bases). CDR1 and CDR2 from the germline V gene are KGHSH and LQKENI. This CDR3 spans 15 amino acids. With 0 bases removed from V and 4 bases from J, the gap between germline ends came to 9 bases. CDR3 bases: TGTGCCAGCTCACCACCGTCAGGGGTTAATGAAAAACTGTTTTTT. Translated: CASSPPSGVNEKLFF.

The J gene is TRBJ1-6, the V gene TRBV2, with unresolved D. CDR3 size: 14 residues. The germline gives CDR1 SNHLY, CDR2 FYNNEI. Trimming took off 5 bases at V and 7 bases at J, with 12 bases between the two ends. DNA for the CDR3: TGTGCCAGCAGTTTCCGGGATCCCAATTCACCCCTCCACTTT. The encoded protein is CASSFRDPNSPLHF.

V gene TRBV5-6 combines with J gene TRBJ2-7; 11 nucleotides agree with TRBD2. The CDR3 loop spans 16 amino acids. The ends lost 1 base at V and 2 bases at J; junction bases unmatched: 5. Germline lookup yields CDR1 SGHDT and CDR2 YYEEEE. CDR3 sequence: CASSLYLAGGPYEQYF. In DNA form, the CDR3 reads TGTGCCAGCAGCTTGTACTTAGCGGGAGGGCCCTACGAGCAGTACTTC.

This chain connects TRBV5-1 to TRBJ2-3; 11 bases line up with TRBD2. The ends lost 3 bases at V and 0 bases at J; junction bases unmatched: 3. Germline lookup yields CDR1 SGHRS and CDR2 YFSETQ. The CDR3 length is 16 residues. In DNA form, the CDR3 reads TGCGCCAGCAGCTCGGGACTAGCGGTGAGCACAGATACGCAGTATTTT. This encodes CASSSGLAVSTDTQYF. The entire variable domain, with the rest obtained from reference TRBV5-1 and TRBJ2-3, is as follows: KAGVTQTPRYLIKTRGQQVTLSCSPISGHRSVSWYQQTPGQGLQFLFEYFSETQRNKGNFPGRFSGRQFSNSRSEMNVSTLELGDSALYLCASSSGLAVSTDTQYFGPGTRLTVL.

This rearrangement joins TRBV7-8 to TRBJ2-1; D is possibly TRBD2 (5 bases). CDR1 and CDR2 from the germline V gene are SGHVS and FQNEAQ. V lost 0 bases, J lost 4 bases, and 13 bases lay in between. The CDR3 totals 16 residues. The CDR3 DNA sequence: TGTGCCAGCAGCTTAGCCGGAGGAGGCCCTTACAATGAGCAGTTCTTC. This encodes CASSLAGGGPYNEQFF.

This clone has just a few counts. V and J are TRBV5-6 and TRBJ2-1; weak D call: TRBD1 (6 bases). Trimming stripped 3 bases from V and 6 bases from J, with 13 bases between. This CDR3 has 14 amino acids. Germline V gives CDR1 SGHDT, CDR2 YYEEEE. The CDR3: CASSYLRQVNEQFF. CDR3 DNA: TGTGCCAGCAGCTACCTGAGACAGGTCAATGAGCAGTTCTTC.

Concerning this clone: Germline is not matched at one junction end, which may reflect a read error. The V and J genes are TRBV4-2 and TRBJ2-5; maybe TRBD2 (5 bases). CDR1 and CDR2 (germline): LGHNA, YNFKEQ. CDR3 length: 16 amino acids. The CDR3 reads CASSQGGSVMGEAQYF. DNA of the CDR3: TGTGCCAGCAGCCAAGGGGGTAGCGTCATGGGAGAGGCCCAGTACTTC.

CDR3 sequence: CASKARSANTGELFF. CDR3 sequence (DNA): TGTGCCAGCAAAGCCCGGAGCGCGAACACCGGGGAGCTGTTTTTT. The chain carries TRBV7-2 and TRBJ2-2; D is undetermined. V was cut by 7 bases and J by 0 bases, with 12 bases left in between. The CDR3 contains 15 residues. Germline CDR1 SGHTA, CDR2 FQGNSA.

This chain uses TRBV29-1 with TRBJ2-2, with 9 bases matching TRBD2. The germline V gene has CDR1 SQVTM and CDR2 ANQGSEA. The CDR3 has 13 residues. Trimming at V came to 7 bases and at J to 6 bases, leaving 6 bases not matched to a gene. CDR3 region: CSAGGRAAGELFF. CDR3 nucleotide sequence: TGCAGCGCAGGCGGGAGGGCCGCCGGGGAGCTGTTTTTT.

This CDR3 reads CASSTGTELTGELFF. The DNA for the CDR3 is TGTGCCAGCAGTACCGGGACAGAACTCACCGGGGAGCTGTTTTTT. This sequence joins TRBV25-1 and TRBJ2-2; 7 bases map to TRBD1. Germline V gives CDR1 MGHDK, CDR2 SYGVNS. V shed 5 bases and J 4 bases; nucleotides not matched to a gene: 7. CDR3 size: 15 residues. The variable domain in full, completed from reference TRBV25-1 and TRBJ2-2, reads EADIYQTPRYLVIGTGKKITLECSQTMGHDKMYWYQQDPGMELHLIHYSYGVNSTEKGDLSSESTVSRIRTEHFPLTLESARPSHTSQYLCASSTGTELTGELFFGEGSRLTVL.

The chain combines TRBV19 with TRBJ2-7, with 7 bases that match TRBD1. The CDR3 runs to 15 residues. The V and J ends lost 3 bases and 4 bases, in that order; junction bases with no gene match: 9. CDR1 is LNHDA and CDR2 is SQIVND in the germline V gene (reference sequence). The chain's CDR3 is CASSIAGQAQYEQYF. Written as DNA, the CDR3 is TGTGCCAGTAGTATCGCAGGACAGGCCCAATACGAGCAGTACTTC.

This rearrangement joins TRBV29-1 to TRBJ1-1; tentative D call: TRBD1 (5 bases). This CDR3 is 13 amino acids long. CDR1 is SQVTM and CDR2 is ANQGSEA in the germline V gene. V shed 8 bases and J shed 4 bases, with 17 bases lying between them. In nucleotides, the CDR3 is TGCAGCTTCGTCTCTGGAGGGGTCACTGAAGCTTTCTTT. Its translation is CSFVSGGVTEAFF.

The rearrangement links TRBV25-1 to TRBJ1-2; the D gene is possibly TRBD1 (6 bases). Per germline, CDR1 MGHDK and CDR2 SYGVNS. The V end lost 1 base, the J end lost 4 bases, and 19 bases lay between the germline ends. This CDR3 region has 17 residues. This CDR3 reads CASSESITGWGGYGYTF. The CDR3 nucleotides are TGTGCCAGCAGTGAATCCATTACAGGGTGGGGTGGCTATGGCTACACCTTC.

This clone showed up just a few times. This chain uses TRBV7-2 with TRBJ2-2; 9 bases map to TRBD1. Germline V gives CDR1 SGHTA, CDR2 FQGNSA. CDR3 length equals 15 residues. After removal of 5 bases from V and 7 bases from J, the junction contained 8 bases not matched to a gene. CDR3 DNA sequence: TGTGCCAGCAGCCCGGACAGGGGTAGTGGCGGGGAGCTGTTTTTT. Encoded protein: CASSPDRGSGGELFF.

This clone was recorded only once. V and J are TRBV18 and TRBJ2-3, with 8 nucleotides matching TRBD1. Germline loops: CDR1 KGHSH, CDR2 LQKENI. The CDR3 extends over 14 amino acids. V was clipped by 5 bases and J by 1 base; unmatched bases: 2. The CDR3 nucleotides read TGTGCCAGCTCAAAGACAGGGGGCACAGATACGCAGTATTTT. Translating it yields CASSKTGGTDTQYF.

This rearrangement joins TRBV2 to TRBJ2-3; TRBD2 matches 9 bases. V lost 6 bases to trimming and J lost 1 base; unmatched junction nucleotides: 11. The CDR3 is 17 amino acids. From germline, CDR1 is SNHLY and CDR2 FYNNEI. CDR3 residues: CASRPHSGGGGTDTQYF. The CDR3 DNA reads TGTGCCAGCAGGCCCCATTCTGGCGGGGGGGGCACAGATACGCAGTATTTT.

The CDR3 DNA reads as TGTGCCAGCAGCGTACAGGGTCCCACCGGGGAGCTGTTTTTT. Its translation is CASSVQGPTGELFF. This chain uses TRBV5-4 with TRBJ2-2; D might be TRBD1 (6 bases). This CDR3 is 14 amino acids long. Germline V CDR1 and CDR2: SGHNT, YYREEE (reference sequence). V was clipped by 4 bases and J by 4 bases, with 11 bases between them.

This chain links TRBV5-1 with TRBJ2-1; TRBD2 matches at 8 bases. The germline gives CDR1 SGHRS, CDR2 YFSETQ. The ends lost 0 bases at V and 12 bases at J; junction bases unmatched: 11. This CDR3 has 15 amino acids. DNA for the CDR3: TGCGCCAGCAGCTTGGAGACTAGCGTGGGGGGTACGCAGTTCTTC. Amino acids: CASSLETSVGGTQFF.

This sequence joins TRBV9 and TRBJ2-5, with TRBD2 identical over 7 bases. CDR3 length: 14 residues. Losses at the gene ends were 0 bases for V and 1 base for J; bases not matched to a gene: 0. The germline CDR1 and CDR2 sequences are SGDLS and YYNGEE. CDR3 residues: CASSVGTSQETQYF. The CDR3 coding sequence is TGTGCCAGCAGCGTAGGGACTAGCCAAGAGACCCAGTACTTC.

The rearrangement uses TRBV5-1 and TRBJ2-7; 7 bases align to TRBD1. V lost 4 bases to trimming and J lost 4 bases; unmatched junction nucleotides: 5. Germline CDR1 SGHRS, CDR2 YFSETQ. The CDR3 runs to 13 residues. The CDR3 DNA is TGCGCCAGCAGCCCGGGACAGACATACGAGCAGTACTTC. Translation gives CASSPGQTYEQYF.

This clone has more than one count but fewer than ten. This specimen includes other DNA sequences encoding the same CDR3. The rearrangement uses TRBV15 and TRBJ1-2, with TRBD1 as a possible D gene (6 bases). CDR1 is LNHNV and CDR2 is YYDKDF in the germline V gene (reference sequence). The CDR3 has 14 residues. Deletions cut 0 bases from V and 4 bases from J, with 9 bases between. CDR3 sequence reads: CATSRDQGGYGYTF. In DNA form, the CDR3 reads TGTGCCACCAGCAGAGATCAAGGGGGCTATGGCTACACCTTC.

This clone was seen a handful of times. V is TRBV19 and J is TRBJ1-1; 10 nucleotides align to TRBD1. Germline lookup yields CDR1 LNHDA and CDR2 SQIVND (reference sequence). The CDR3 is 13 residues long. Trimming took 5 bases from V and 6 from J; bases not matched to a gene: 3. The CDR3 region is CASSWDRGSEAFF. The CDR3 coding sequence is TGTGCCAGTAGTTGGGACAGGGGATCTGAAGCTTTCTTT.

This chain joins TRBV2 and TRBJ2-3, with 13 bases aligning to TRBD2. This CDR3 contains 18 residues. After removal of 5 bases from V and 4 bases from J, the junction contained 12 bases not matched to a gene. Germline assignment: CDR1 SNHLY and CDR2 FYNNEI. The CDR3 sequence is CASSHYWTSGSVPDTQYF. DNA for the CDR3: TGTGCCAGCAGTCACTACTGGACTAGCGGGAGTGTACCAGATACGCAGTATTTT.

The gene calls are TRBV5-5 and TRBJ1-1, with D uncertain. The germline V and J ends were trimmed by 4 bases and 0 bases, with 19 bases remaining between them. CDR1 is SGHKS and CDR2 is YYEKEE in the germline V gene (reference sequence). The CDR3 contains 17 residues. The CDR3 DNA reads TGTGCCAGCAGCCTAGCTACAGAGCGACCAATGAACACTGAAGCTTTCTTT. Translating it yields CASSLATERPMNTEAFF.

The chain has TRBV6-6 and TRBJ2-5; D unresolved. CDR3 size: 11 residues. Per the germline V gene, CDR1 is MNHNY and CDR2 is SVGAGI (reference sequence). Deletions cut 6 bases from V and 5 bases from J, with 7 bases between. The CDR3 DNA sequence: TGTGCCAGCAGCCCTACCGAGACCCAGTACTTC. As protein: CASSPTETQYF.

V usage is TRBV5-8 and J usage is TRBJ2-3; the match to TRBD2 covers 10 bases. The CDR3 spans 14 residues. Trimming removed 4 bases from V and 5 bases from J; junction bases left unmatched: 4. CDR1 is SGHTS and CDR2 is YDEGEE in the germline V gene. CDR3 amino acids: CASSPGLAVDTQYF. CDR3 in DNA: TGTGCCAGCAGCCCTGGACTAGCGGTAGATACGCAGTATTTT. Looking up the rest from reference TRBV5-8 and TRBJ2-3 gives the full variable domain: EAGVTQSPTHLIKTRGQQATLRCSPISGHTSVYWYQQALGLGLQFLLWYDEGEERNRGNFPPRFSGRQFPNYSSELNVNALELEDSALYLCASSPGLAVDTQYFGPGTRLTVL.

This chain links TRBV6-4 with TRBJ1-2, with 8 bases fitting TRBD1. This CDR3 contains 16 residues. The junction had 6 bases not matched to a gene; V was cut back by 0 bases and J by 3 bases. Germline CDR1 MRHNA, CDR2 SNTAGT. The CDR3 reads CASSDSQDRAYYGYTF. The DNA of the CDR3 is TGTGCCAGCAGTGACTCGCAGGACAGGGCCTACTATGGCTACACCTTC.

The rearrangement uses TRBV6-4 and TRBJ2-4; 11 nucleotides align to TRBD1. Trimming at V came to 6 bases and at J to 8 bases, leaving 12 bases not matched to a gene. Germline V CDR1 and CDR2: MRHNA, SNTAGT. This CDR3 comprises 16 residues. This CDR3 is CASSKNAGTGGDIQYF. The CDR3 DNA reads TGTGCCAGCAGCAAAAACGCCGGGACAGGGGGGGACATTCAGTACTTC.

V and J are TRBV4-2 and TRBJ1-1; D gene uncertain. The CDR3 is 13 residues long. The germline V gene encodes CDR1 LGHNA and CDR2 YNFKEQ. Trimming pared 1 base from V and 7 bases from J, leaving 10 bases between. CDR3 nucleotide sequence: TGTGCCAGCAGCCAAGGGGCTGATTTTGAAGCTTTCTTT. Its translation is CASSQGADFEAFF.

The J gene is TRBJ2-3, the V gene TRBV28; TRBD1 matches at 8 bases. This CDR3 is built from 16 residues. Germline V gene lookup returns CDR1 MDHEN and CDR2 SYDVKM. Trimming at V came to 4 bases and at J to 7 bases, leaving 13 bases not matched to a gene. The CDR3 DNA reads TGTGCCAGCAGTTCCCCCGGACAGGGCGGGCTACATACGCAGTATTTT. It translates to CASSSPGQGGLHTQYF.